This TCR beta chain originates from a study of regulatory T cells in long-lasting Graves disease. Findings and caveats of the study: There was favoring of TRBV28, TRBJ1-2 and TRBJ2-5 in persistent disease.

Arm-PCR of CDR3 regions and iRepertoire HTBI primers were the basis on which TCR beta libraries were built. TCRdb fed the multiplex PCR reads into MiXCR, producing one record per CDR3 protein. Among approximately 560,000 distinct CDR3 sequences listed, 16% were seen once. Time point defined: newly diagnosed GD, antithyroid drugs for less than 3 months. The TCR library was made from RNA that had been extracted from PBMCs in TRIzol. Patients hailed from an endocrinology department in Xi'an, China. This clonotype was counted at least ten times. No antigen is known for it. Looked up from germline, CDR1 is SNHLY and CDR2 is FYNNEI. CDR3 size: 16 residues. V lost 8 bases to trimming and J lost 3 bases, with 20 bases between them. The data also belong to a second study, concerning T cells in Graves' hyperthyroidism and ophthalmopathy. Turning to that study: The study left out patients who had uncontrolled infection, other autoimmune disease, pregnancy or lactation.

The receptor was isolated from a man aged 18 to 35 with Graves disease. The rearrangement uses TRBV2 and TRBJ1-5; possibly TRBD1 for D (6 bases). The sequencing here drew on peripheral blood mononuclear cells (PBMCs), taken at new diagnosis, from a patient treated with antithyroid drugs. CDR3 sequence (DNA): TGTGCCAGCGTTGAGGGGGGACGGAACGACAATCAGCCCCAGCATTTT. As protein: CASVEGGRNDNQPQHF.